This T cell receptor beta chain was captured by sequencing in a study of T cell changes during pregnancy in multiple sclerosis. CDR1 is SGHTA and CDR2 is FQGNSA in the germline V gene. The CDR3 is 15 amino acids. V trimming: 5 bases; J trimming: 3 bases; junction bases outside the gene matches: 4. Profiling relied on immunoSEQ multiplex PCR, and the TCRdb table lists in-frame clones only, not all of them. The sample has approximately 100,000 clones, approximately 90% seen once; the top ten hold more than 0.95%. The chain links TRBV7-2 to TRBJ2-3; 11 nucleotides align to TRBD2. This sequence originates from a female donor with multiple sclerosis, enrolled in a pregnancy study. The sample consisted of peripheral blood, taken in the second trimester of pregnancy. CDR3 loop: CASSITSGGTDTQYF. DNA for the CDR3: TGTGCCAGCAGCATAACTAGCGGGGGAACAGATACGCAGTATTTT.